The 17 T cell receptor beta chains listed next were all sequenced from one sample in a study of cytomegalovirus exposure and HLA in healthy donors. 13 Jbeta primers and 60 Vbeta primers were used for the PCR. Sequencing used immunoSEQ multiplex PCR; TCRdb keeps in-frame clones, though not all of them. Of approximately 150,000 clones listed, roughly 80% were seen once; the top ten hold approximately 10%. The sequencing sample was made of PBMCs. These receptors all come from a young man in good health and CMV-seropositive.

The chain uses TRBV11-1 and TRBJ1-1; D is uncertain. The length of the CDR3 is 14 residues. CDR1 is SGHAT, CDR2 FQDESV, per germline (reference sequence). V lost 1 base and J 6 bases, leaving 12 bases between the germline ends. CDR3 loop: CASSLGSYEPEAFF. The CDR3 DNA follows: TGTGCCAGCAGCTTAGGCTCTTATGAGCCTGAAGCTTTCTTT. The full variable domain, with the rest looked up from reference TRBV11-1 and TRBJ1-1, is EAEVAQSPRYKITEKSQAVAFWCDPISGHATLYWYRQILGQGPELLVQFQDESVVDDSQLPKDRFSAERLKGVDSTLKIQPAELGDSAMYLCASSLGSYEPEAFFGQGTRLTVV.

V and J are TRBV7-9 and TRBJ1-4; 7 bases are shared with TRBD1. This CDR3 has 15 amino acids. CDR1 SEHNR and CDR2 FQNEAQ come from the germline V gene (reference sequence). V gave up 5 bases and J gave up 3 bases; unmatched junction bases: 6. CDR3 sequence reads: CASSPTQGPNEKLFF. CDR3 DNA sequence: TGTGCCAGCAGCCCAACACAGGGGCCTAATGAAAAACTGTTTTTT. The full variable domain, rest sourced from reference TRBV7-9 and TRBJ1-4, is DTGVSQNPRHKITKRGQNVTFRCDPISEHNRLYWYRQTLGQGPEFLTYFQNEAQLEKSRLLSDRFSAERPKGSFSTLEIQRTEQGDSAMYLCASSPTQGPNEKLFFGSGTQLSVL.

This chain links TRBV7-9 with TRBJ1-3; D is unresolved. This CDR3 contains 15 residues. Germline CDR1 is SEHNR and CDR2 is FQNEAQ (reference sequence). Trimming stripped 1 base from V and 0 bases from J, with 7 bases between. The CDR3 loop reads CASSLVGSSGNTIYF. The CDR3, as DNA: TGTGCCAGCAGCTTAGTCGGGAGCTCTGGAAACACCATATATTTT.

This clone was recorded only once. The chain recombines TRBV18 with TRBJ2-7; tentatively, D is TRBD1 (5 bases). The germline V gene has CDR1 KGHSH and CDR2 LQKENI. This CDR3 has 15 residues. Trimming stripped 2 bases from V and 6 bases from J, with 17 bases between. The CDR3 protein is CASSPSAGQLGEQYF. CDR3 nucleotides: TGTGCCAGCTCACCATCGGCAGGACAATTGGGCGAGCAGTACTTC.

The chain has TRBV4-1 and TRBJ2-3; 8 nucleotides agree with TRBD2. The germline V gene encodes CDR1 MGHRA and CDR2 YSYEKL. The ends lost 5 bases at V and 3 bases at J; junction bases unmatched: 7. CDR3 length: 15 residues. CDR3 DNA: TGCGCCAGCAGCTCGAGCGGGAGAGGAACAGATACGCAGTATTTT. It translates to CASSSSGRGTDTQYF.

The chain links TRBV4-1 to TRBJ2-1; weak D call: TRBD2 (6 bases). V was pared by 3 bases and J by 5 bases, with 14 bases between. Germline CDR1 MGHRA, CDR2 YSYEKL. The CDR3 loop spans 15 amino acids. The CDR3 sequence: CASSHRAASDNEQFF. The CDR3 nucleotides read TGCGCCAGCAGCCACCGGGCGGCTAGCGACAATGAGCAGTTCTTC.

This chain connects TRBV5-6 to TRBJ2-1, with 7 bases that match TRBD1. The V gene end was trimmed by 4 bases and the J gene end by 4 bases; junction bases not matched to a gene: 2. Germline CDR1 SGHDT, CDR2 YYEEEE. There are 13 residues in the CDR3. DNA of the CDR3: TGTGCCAGCAGCCCCAGGGGGTACAATGAGCAGTTCTTC. Amino acid sequence: CASSPRGYNEQFF.

The chain has TRBV6-1 and TRBJ2-2, with unresolved D. Per germline, CDR1 MNHNS and CDR2 SASEGT. V was pared by 8 bases and J by 4 bases, with 8 bases between. The CDR3 contains 12 residues. The CDR3 loop reads CASAVFTGELFF. The CDR3 DNA reads TGTGCCAGCGCGGTCTTCACCGGGGAGCTGTTTTTT.

This clone came up a few times. V usage is TRBV2 and J usage is TRBJ2-6, with 11 bases aligning to TRBD1. Germline values: CDR1 SNHLY, CDR2 FYNNEI. V was clipped by 7 bases and J by 0 bases; unmatched bases: 11. This CDR3 contains 19 residues. The CDR3 nucleotides read TGTGCCAGCACCCGTGCTGGACAGGGGGCTCCCTCTGGGGCCAACGTCCTGACTTTC. It yields the protein CASTRAGQGAPSGANVLTF.

As to this clone: One end of the junction does not line up with germline, which may come from a read error. The V gene is TRBV7-9, the J gene TRBJ2-6; 12 bases are a match to TRBD2. The V gene's germline CDR1 is SEHNR and CDR2 FQNEAQ (reference sequence). CDR3 length: 19 amino acids. CDR3 in DNA: TGTTCCAGCAGCACCCTAGCGGGAGGGGTGTTCTCTGGGGCCAACGTCCTGACTTTC. Translated, it gives CSSSTLAGGVFSGANVLTF. Variable domain in full (rest from reference TRBV7-9 and TRBJ2-6): DTGVSQNPRHKITKRGQNVTFRCDPISEHNRLYWYRQTLGQGPEFLTYFQNEAQLEKSRLLSDRFSAERPKGSFSTLEIQRTEQGDSAMYLCSSSTLAGGVFSGANVLTFGAGSRLTVL.

The V gene is TRBV9, the J gene TRBJ2-1; possible D gene TRBD1, 5 bases. Germline loops: CDR1 SGDLS, CDR2 YYNGEE. CDR3 length: 15 amino acids. Trimming left V 3 bases short and J 6 bases short, with 16 bases between. CDR3 sequence (DNA): TGTGCCAGCAGCGACCGGGTCTCGACAGTCAATGAGCAGTTCTTC. This translates into CASSDRVSTVNEQFF.

The table lists this clone with a count of one. The rearrangement uses TRBV18 and TRBJ1-5; the match to TRBD1 covers 7 bases. Germline CDR1 KGHSH, CDR2 LQKENI. The CDR3 is 13 amino acids. After removal of 8 bases from V and 5 bases from J, the junction contained 6 bases not matched to a gene. CDR3 in DNA: TGTGCCAGCGCCGGGACAGCGGATCAGCCCCAGCATTTT. Residues: CASAGTADQPQHF. The whole variable domain, filled in from reference TRBV18 and TRBJ1-5, reads NAGVMQNPRHLVRRRGQEARLRCSPMKGHSHVYWYRQLPEEGLKFMVYLQKENIIDESGMPKERFSAEFPKEGPSILRIQQVVRGDSAAYFCASAGTADQPQHFGDGTRLSIL.

The rearrangement joins TRBV7-2 to TRBJ2-2; TRBD2 agrees at 8 bases. Germline CDR1 is SGHTA and CDR2 is FQGNSA. The CDR3 has 16 amino acids. Germline trimming cut 7 bases from V and 6 bases from J; bases unmatched to any gene: 13. This CDR3 is CASTITGTSRAGELFF. DNA of the CDR3: TGTGCCAGCACCATAACCGGGACTAGTCGGGCCGGGGAGCTGTTTTTT.

This clone was detected a few times. J is TRBJ2-3 and V is TRBV28; 7 nucleotides agree with TRBD1. The CDR3 is made up of 13 amino acids. Germline CDR1 reads MDHEN; CDR2 reads SYDVKM. Trimming took 6 bases from V and 1 from J; bases not matched to a gene: 1. The DNA for the CDR3 is TGTGCCAGCAGAACAGGGGGCACAGATACGCAGTATTTT. It yields the protein CASRTGGTDTQYF.

This clone has more than one count but fewer than ten. J is TRBJ2-7 and V is TRBV6-1, with a possible D match to TRBD1 (5 bases). Germline-derived CDR1 and CDR2 are MNHNS and SASEGT. The CDR3 sequence is 16 residues long. Trimming cost V 4 bases and J 3 bases, with 19 bases left between them. CDR3: CASSVGLGSPNYEQYF. In DNA, the CDR3 is TGTGCCAGCAGTGTGGGGCTAGGGTCACCTAACTACGAGCAGTACTTC.

The rearrangement joins TRBV27 to TRBJ2-1; D may be TRBD2 (6 bases). The CDR3 sequence is 17 residues long. Germline V gene lookup returns CDR1 MNHEY and CDR2 SMNVEV (reference sequence). The V and J ends lost 5 bases and 7 bases respectively, with 24 bases between them. The CDR3 DNA reads TGTGCCAGCAGTCTAGGGATAGGTAGCGGTATCGGGAATGAGCAGTTCTTC. This encodes CASSLGIGSGIGNEQFF.

This rearrangement joins TRBV27 to TRBJ2-1; D may be TRBD1 (6 bases). Trimming pared 6 bases from V and 5 bases from J, leaving 14 bases between. The CDR3 extends over 14 amino acids. Germline V gene sequence: CDR1 MNHEY, CDR2 SMNVEV (reference sequence). As DNA, the CDR3 is TGTGCCAGCAGACCAGCCGGGACACACAATGAGCAGTTCTTC. This sequence encodes CASRPAGTHNEQFF.